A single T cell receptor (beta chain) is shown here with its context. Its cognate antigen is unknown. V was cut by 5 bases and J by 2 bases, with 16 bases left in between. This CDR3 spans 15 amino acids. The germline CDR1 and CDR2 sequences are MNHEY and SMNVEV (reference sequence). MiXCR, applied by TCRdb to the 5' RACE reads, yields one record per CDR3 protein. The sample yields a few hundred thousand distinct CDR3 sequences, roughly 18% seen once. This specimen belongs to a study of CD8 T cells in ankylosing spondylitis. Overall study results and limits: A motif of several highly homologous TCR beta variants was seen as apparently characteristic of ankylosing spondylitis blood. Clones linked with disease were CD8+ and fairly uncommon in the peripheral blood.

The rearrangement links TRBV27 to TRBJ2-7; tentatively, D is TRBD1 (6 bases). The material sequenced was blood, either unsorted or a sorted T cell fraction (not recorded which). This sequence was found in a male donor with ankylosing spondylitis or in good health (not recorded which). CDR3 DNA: TGTGCCAGCAGTCCCCGACAGGAGATGACCTACGAGCAGTACTTC. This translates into CASSPRQEMTYEQYF.